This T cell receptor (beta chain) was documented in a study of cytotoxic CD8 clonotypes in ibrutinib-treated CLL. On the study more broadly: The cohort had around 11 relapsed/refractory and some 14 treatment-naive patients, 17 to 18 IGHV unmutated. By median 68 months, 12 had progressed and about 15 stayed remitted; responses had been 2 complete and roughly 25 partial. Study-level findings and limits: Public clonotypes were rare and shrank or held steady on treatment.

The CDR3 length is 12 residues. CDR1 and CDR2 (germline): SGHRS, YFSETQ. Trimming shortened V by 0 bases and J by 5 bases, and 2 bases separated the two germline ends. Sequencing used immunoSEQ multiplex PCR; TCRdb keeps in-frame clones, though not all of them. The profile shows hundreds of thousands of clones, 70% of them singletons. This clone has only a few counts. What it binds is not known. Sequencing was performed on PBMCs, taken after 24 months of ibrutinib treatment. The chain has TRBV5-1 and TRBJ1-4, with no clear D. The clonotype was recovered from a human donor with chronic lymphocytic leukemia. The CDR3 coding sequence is TGCGCCAGCAGCTTGGGGAATGAAAAACTGTTTTTT. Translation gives CASSLGNEKLFF.